This T cell receptor beta chain derives from a study of shared clonotypes between healthy human individuals. The study's findings and limits: On the whole, naive subsets had larger estimated richness than memory subsets had. The sampled material consisted only of blood, and tissue repertoires are likely to differ.

Notes on this clone: Its cognate antigen is unknown.

Naive CD8 cells lacked CD45RO and underwent positive selection for CCR7, leaving out terminally differentiated effector memory CD45RA+ cells. Germline CDR1 SGHNT, CDR2 YYREEE (reference sequence). V was trimmed by 4 bases and J by 5 bases, leaving 10 bases between them. This CDR3 spans 13 amino acids. Assay used: immunoSEQ multiplex PCR; TCRdb lists only in-frame clones, some missing. The sample shows about 2.1 million clones, around 93% of them seen only once. The V and J genes are TRBV5-4 and TRBJ2-1, with a weak D call TRBD1 (6 bases). The TCR was taken from a man younger than 35 in good health. Some clones in this sample may be carry-over from other donors' samples. Sequencing was performed on naive CD8+ T cells from PBMCs. The CDR3 here is CASSQDSHNEQFF. CDR3 bases: TGTGCCAGCAGCCAGGACAGCCACAATGAGCAGTTCTTC.